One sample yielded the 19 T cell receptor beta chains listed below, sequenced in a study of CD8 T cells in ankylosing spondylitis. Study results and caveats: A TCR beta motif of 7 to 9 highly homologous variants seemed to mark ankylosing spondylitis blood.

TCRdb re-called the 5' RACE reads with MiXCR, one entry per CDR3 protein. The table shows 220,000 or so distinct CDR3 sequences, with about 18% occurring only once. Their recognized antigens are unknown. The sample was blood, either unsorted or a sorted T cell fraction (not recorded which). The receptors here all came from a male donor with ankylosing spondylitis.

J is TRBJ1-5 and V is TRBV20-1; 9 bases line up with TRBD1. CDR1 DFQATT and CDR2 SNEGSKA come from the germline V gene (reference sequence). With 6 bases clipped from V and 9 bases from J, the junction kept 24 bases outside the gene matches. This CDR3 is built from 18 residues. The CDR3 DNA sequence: TGCAGTGCACCCGCCGGGGACAGGGAAGTAAAGGGGGATTGGCCCCAGCATTTT. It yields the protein CSAPAGDREVKGDWPQHF.

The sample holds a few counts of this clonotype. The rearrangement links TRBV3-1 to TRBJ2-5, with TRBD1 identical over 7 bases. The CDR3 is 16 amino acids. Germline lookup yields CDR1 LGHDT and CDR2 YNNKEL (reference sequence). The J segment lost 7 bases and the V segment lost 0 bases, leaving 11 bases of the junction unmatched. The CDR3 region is CASSQEERDSSVTQYF. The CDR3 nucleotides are TGTGCCAGCAGCCAAGAGGAAAGGGACAGTAGCGTGACCCAGTACTTC.

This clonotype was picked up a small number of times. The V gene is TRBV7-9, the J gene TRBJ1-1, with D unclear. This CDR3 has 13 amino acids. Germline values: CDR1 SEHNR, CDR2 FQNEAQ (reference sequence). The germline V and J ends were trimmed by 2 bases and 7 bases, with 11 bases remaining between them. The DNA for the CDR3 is TGTGCCAGCAGCTTAAGCAACAGAGTTGAAGCTTTCTTT. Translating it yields CASSLSNRVEAFF.

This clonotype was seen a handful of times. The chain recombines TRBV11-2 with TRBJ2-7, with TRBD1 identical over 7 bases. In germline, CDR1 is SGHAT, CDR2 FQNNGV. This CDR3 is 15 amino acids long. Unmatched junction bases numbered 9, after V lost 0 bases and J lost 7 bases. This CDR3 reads CASSLDGTELVEQYF. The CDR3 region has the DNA TGTGCCAGCAGCTTAGACGGGACAGAACTAGTAGAGCAGTACTTC.

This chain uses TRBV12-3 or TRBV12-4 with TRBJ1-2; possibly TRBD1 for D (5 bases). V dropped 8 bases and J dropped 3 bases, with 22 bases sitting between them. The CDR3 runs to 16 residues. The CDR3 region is CASSSTRTGADYGYTF. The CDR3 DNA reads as TGTGCCAGCTCATCTACTCGTACCGGGGCAGACTATGGCTACACCTTC.

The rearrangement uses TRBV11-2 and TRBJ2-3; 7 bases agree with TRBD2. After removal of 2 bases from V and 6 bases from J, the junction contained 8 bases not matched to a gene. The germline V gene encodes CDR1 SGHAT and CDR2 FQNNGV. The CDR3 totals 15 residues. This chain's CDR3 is CASSLMGRAVDTQYF. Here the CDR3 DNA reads TGTGCCAGCAGCTTAATGGGGAGGGCCGTGGATACGCAGTATTTT.

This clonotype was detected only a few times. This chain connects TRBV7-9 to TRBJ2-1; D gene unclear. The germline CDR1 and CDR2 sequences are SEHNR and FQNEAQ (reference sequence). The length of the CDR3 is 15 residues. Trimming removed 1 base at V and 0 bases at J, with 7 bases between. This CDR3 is CASSLGLDSYNEQFF. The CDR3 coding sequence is TGTGCCAGCAGCTTAGGGCTGGACTCCTACAATGAGCAGTTCTTC.

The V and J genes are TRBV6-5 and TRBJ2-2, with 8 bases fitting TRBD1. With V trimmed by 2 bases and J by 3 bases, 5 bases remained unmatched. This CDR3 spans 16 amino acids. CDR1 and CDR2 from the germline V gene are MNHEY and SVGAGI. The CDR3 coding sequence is TGTGCCAGCAGTTACGGCCGGGACAGGTACACCGGGGAGCTGTTTTTT. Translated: CASSYGRDRYTGELFF.

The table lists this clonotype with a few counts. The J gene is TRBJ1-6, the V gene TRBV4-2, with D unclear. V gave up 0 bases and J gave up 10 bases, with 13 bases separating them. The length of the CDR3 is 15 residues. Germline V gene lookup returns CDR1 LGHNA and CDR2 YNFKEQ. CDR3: CASSQDPLLGSPLHF. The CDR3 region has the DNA TGTGCCAGCAGCCAAGATCCATTATTGGGCTCACCCCTCCACTTT.

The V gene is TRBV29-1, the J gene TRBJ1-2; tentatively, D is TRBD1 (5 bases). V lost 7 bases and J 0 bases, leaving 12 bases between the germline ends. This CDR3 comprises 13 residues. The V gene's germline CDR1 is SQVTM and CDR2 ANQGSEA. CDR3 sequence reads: CSARDLANYGYTF. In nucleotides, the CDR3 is TGCAGCGCCCGGGACTTAGCTAACTATGGCTACACCTTC.

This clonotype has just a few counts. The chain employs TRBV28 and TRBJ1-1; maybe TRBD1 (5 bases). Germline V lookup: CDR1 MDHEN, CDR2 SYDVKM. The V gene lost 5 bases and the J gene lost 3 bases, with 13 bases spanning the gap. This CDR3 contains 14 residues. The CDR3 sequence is CASSLSDSHTEAFF. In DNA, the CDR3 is TGTGCCAGCAGTCTCAGTGACAGTCACACTGAAGCTTTCTTT.

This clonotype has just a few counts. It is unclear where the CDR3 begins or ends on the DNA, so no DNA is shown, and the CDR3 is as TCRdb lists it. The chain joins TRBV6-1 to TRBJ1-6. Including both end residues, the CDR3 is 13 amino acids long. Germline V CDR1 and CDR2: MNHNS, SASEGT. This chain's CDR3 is CASTSLPGTPPLF.

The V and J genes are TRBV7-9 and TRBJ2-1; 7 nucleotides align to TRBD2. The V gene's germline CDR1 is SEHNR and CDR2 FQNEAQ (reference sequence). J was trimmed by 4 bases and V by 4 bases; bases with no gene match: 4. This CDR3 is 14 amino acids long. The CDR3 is CASSYSSGYNEQFF. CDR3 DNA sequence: TGTGCCAGCAGCTATTCTAGCGGATACAATGAGCAGTTCTTC.

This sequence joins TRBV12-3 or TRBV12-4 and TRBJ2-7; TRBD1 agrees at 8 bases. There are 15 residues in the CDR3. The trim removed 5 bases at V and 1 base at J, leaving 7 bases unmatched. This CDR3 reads CASSKTGVRSYEQYF. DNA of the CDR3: TGTGCCAGCAGTAAGACAGGGGTTAGGTCCTACGAGCAGTACTTC.

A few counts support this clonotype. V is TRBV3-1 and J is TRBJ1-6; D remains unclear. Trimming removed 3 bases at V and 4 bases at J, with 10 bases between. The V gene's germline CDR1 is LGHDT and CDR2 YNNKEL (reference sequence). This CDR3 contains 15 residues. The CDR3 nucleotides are TGTGCCAGCAGCCACGAGACAAAGTATAATTCACCCCTCCACTTT. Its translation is CASSHETKYNSPLHF.

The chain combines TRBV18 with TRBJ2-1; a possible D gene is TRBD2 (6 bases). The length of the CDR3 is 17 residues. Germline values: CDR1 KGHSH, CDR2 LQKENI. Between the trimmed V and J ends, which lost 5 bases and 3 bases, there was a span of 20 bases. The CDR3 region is CASSSQGVSGVYNEQFF. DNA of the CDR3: TGTGCCAGCTCATCCCAGGGTGTTAGCGGTGTCTACAATGAGCAGTTCTTC.

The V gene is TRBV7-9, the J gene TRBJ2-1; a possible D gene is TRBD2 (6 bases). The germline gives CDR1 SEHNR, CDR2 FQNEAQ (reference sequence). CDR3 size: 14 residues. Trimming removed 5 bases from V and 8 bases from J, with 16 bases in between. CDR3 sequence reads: CASSPIRGSDEQFF. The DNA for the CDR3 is TGTGCCAGCAGCCCCATCCGGGGGAGCGATGAGCAGTTCTTC.

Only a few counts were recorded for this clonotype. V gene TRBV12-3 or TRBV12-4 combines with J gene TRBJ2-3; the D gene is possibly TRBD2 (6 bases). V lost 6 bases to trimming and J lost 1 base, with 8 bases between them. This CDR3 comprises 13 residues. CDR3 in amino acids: CASSPGGTDTQYF. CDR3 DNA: TGTGCCAGCAGCCCGGGGGGCACAGATACGCAGTATTTT.

CDR3 region: CATSNHRTDTQYF. The CDR3, as DNA: TGTGCCACCAGCAACCACAGGACAGATACGCAGTATTTT. The chain carries TRBV15 and TRBJ2-3; perhaps TRBD1 as D (5 bases). The CDR3 spans 13 residues. Germline values: CDR1 LNHNV, CDR2 YYDKDF (reference sequence). Trimming removed 4 bases from V and 3 bases from J, with 8 bases in between.